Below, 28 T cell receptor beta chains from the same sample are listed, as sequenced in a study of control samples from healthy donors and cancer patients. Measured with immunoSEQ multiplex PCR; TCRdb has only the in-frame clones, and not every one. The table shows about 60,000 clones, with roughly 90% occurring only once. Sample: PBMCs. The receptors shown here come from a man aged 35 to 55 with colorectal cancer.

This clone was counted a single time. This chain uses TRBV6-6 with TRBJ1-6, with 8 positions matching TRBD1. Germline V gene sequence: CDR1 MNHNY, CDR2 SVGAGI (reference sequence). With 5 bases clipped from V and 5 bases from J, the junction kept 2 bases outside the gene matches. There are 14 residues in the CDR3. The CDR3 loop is CASSGQGNNSPLHF. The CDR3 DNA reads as TGTGCCAGCAGTGGACAGGGTAATAATTCACCCCTCCACTTT.

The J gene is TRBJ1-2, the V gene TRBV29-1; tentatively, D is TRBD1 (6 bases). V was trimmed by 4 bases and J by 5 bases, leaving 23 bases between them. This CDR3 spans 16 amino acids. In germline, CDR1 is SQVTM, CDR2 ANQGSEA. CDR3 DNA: TGCAGCGTTGTCAATTTTGTATCAGGGGTTCCGTATGGCTACACCTTC. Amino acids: CSVVNFVSGVPYGYTF.

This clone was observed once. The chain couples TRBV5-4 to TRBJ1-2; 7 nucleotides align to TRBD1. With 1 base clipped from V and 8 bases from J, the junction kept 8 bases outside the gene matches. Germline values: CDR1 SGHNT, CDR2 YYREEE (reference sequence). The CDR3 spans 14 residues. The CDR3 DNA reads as TGTGCCAGCAGCTTGAACAGGGGATTGGAAGGCTACACCTTC. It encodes CASSLNRGLEGYTF.

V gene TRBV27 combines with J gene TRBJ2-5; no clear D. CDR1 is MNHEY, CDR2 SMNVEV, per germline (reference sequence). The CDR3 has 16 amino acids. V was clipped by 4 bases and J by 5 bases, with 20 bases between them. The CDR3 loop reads CASSSPGLGKRETQYF. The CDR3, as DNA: TGTGCCAGCAGTTCTCCGGGTCTAGGGAAAAGGGAGACCCAGTACTTC.

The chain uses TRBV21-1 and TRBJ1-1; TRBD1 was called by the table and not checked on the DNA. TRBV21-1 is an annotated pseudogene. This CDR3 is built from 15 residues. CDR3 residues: CASSPKKDRNTEAFF. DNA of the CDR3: TGTGCCAGCAGCCCAAAAAAGGACAGGAACACTGAAGCTTTCTTT.

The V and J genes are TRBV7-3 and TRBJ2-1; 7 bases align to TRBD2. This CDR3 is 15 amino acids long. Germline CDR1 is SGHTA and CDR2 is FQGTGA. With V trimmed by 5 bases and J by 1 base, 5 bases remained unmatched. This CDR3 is CASSPNGGSYNEQFF. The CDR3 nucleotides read TGTGCCAGCAGCCCAAACGGGGGGTCCTACAATGAGCAGTTCTTC.

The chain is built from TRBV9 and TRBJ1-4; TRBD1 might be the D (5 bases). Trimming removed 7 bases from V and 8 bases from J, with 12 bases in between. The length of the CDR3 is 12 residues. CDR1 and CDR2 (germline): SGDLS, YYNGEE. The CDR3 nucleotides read TGTGCCAGCTCCGTAGAGGGGGAAAAACTGTTTTTT. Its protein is CASSVEGEKLFF.

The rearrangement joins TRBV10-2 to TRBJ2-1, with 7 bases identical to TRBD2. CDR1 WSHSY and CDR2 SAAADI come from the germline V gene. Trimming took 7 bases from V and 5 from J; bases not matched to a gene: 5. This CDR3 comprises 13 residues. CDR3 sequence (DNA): TGCGCCAGCAACAAGCGGGACGACAATGAGCAGTTCTTC. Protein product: CASNKRDDNEQFF.

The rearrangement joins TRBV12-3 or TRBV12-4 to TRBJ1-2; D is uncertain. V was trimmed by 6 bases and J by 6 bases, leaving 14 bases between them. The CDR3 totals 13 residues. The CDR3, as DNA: TGTGCCAGCAGATTCCGGAGAGAGAATGGCTACACCTTC. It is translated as CASRFRRENGYTF.

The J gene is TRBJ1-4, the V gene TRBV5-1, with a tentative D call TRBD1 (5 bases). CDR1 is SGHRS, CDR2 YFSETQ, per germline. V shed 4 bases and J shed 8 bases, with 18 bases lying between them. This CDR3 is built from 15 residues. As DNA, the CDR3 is TGCGCCAGCAGCCTGACAGCGAACTTAGGGGAAAAACTGTTTTTT. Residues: CASSLTANLGEKLFF.

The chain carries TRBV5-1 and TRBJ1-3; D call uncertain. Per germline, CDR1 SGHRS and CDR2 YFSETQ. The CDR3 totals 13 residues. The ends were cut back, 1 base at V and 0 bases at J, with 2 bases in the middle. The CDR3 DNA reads TGCGCCAGCAGCTTGAACTCTGGAAACACCATATATTTT. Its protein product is CASSLNSGNTIYF.

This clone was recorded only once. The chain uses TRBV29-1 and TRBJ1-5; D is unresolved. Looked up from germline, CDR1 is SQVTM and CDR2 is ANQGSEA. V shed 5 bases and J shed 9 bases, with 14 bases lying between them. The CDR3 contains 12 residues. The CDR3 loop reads CSVQVRNGPQHF. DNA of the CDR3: TGCAGCGTTCAAGTCCGGAATGGGCCCCAGCATTTT.

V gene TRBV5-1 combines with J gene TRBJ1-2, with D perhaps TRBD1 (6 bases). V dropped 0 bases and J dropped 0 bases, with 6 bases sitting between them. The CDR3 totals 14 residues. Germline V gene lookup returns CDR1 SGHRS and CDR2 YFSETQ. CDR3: CASSLEGANYGYTF. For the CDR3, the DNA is TGCGCCAGCAGCTTGGAGGGGGCTAACTATGGCTACACCTTC.

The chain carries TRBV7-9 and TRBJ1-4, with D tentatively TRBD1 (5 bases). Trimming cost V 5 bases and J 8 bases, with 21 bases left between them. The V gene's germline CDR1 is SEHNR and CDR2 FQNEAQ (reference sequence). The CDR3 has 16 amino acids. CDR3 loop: CASSTGGSGRGEKLFF. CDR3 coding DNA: TGTGCCAGCAGCACCGGGGGGTCAGGGCGAGGAGAAAAACTGTTTTTT.

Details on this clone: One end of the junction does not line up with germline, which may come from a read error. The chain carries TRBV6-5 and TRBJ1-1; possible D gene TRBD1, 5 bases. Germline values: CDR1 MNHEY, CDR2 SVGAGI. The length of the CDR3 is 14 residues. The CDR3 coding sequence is TGTGCCGGCAGTTACTCGATGGCAGGGACTGAAGCTTTCTTT. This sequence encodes CAGSYSMAGTEAFF.

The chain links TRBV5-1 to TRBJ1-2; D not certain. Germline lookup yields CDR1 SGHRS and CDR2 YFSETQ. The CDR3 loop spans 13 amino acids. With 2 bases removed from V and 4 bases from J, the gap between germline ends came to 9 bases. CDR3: CASSFGSTYGYTF. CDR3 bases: TGCGCCAGCAGCTTTGGCAGTACCTATGGCTACACCTTC. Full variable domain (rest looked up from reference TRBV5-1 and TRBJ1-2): KAGVTQTPRYLIKTRGQQVTLSCSPISGHRSVSWYQQTPGQGLQFLFEYFSETQRNKGNFPGRFSGRQFSNSRSEMNVSTLELGDSALYLCASSFGSTYGYTFGSGTRLTVV.

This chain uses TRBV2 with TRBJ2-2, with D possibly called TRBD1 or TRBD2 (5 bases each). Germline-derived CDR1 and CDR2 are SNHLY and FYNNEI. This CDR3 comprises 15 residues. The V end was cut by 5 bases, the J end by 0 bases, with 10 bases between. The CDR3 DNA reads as TGTGCCAGCAGTTGGGACCCCGCGAACACCGGGGAGCTGTTTTTT. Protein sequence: CASSWDPANTGELFF.

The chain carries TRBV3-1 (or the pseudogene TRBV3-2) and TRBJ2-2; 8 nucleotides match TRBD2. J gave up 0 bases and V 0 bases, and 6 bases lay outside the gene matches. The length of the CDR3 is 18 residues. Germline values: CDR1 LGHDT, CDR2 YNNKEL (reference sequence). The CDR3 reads CASSQDPRLATNTGELFF. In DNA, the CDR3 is TGTGCCAGCAGCCAAGATCCAAGACTAGCGACGAACACCGGGGAGCTGTTTTTT.

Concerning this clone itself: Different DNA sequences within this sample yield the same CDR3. The CDR3 here is CASSQDLVAGGPFAGELFF. The CDR3 DNA follows: TGCGCCAGCAGCCAAGATCTAGTCGCGGGGGGGCCTTTCGCCGGGGAGCTGTTTTTT. The chain couples TRBV4-3 to TRBJ2-2; 9 positions match TRBD2. Germline V gives CDR1 LGHNA, CDR2 YSLEER. With V trimmed by 0 bases and J by 6 bases, 14 bases remained unmatched. CDR3 length: 19 amino acids.

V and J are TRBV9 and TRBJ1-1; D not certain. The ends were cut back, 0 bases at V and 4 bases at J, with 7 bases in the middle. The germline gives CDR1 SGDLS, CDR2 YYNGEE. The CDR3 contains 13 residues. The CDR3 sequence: CASSVAQTTEAFF. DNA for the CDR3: TGTGCCAGCAGCGTAGCCCAGACCACTGAAGCTTTCTTT.

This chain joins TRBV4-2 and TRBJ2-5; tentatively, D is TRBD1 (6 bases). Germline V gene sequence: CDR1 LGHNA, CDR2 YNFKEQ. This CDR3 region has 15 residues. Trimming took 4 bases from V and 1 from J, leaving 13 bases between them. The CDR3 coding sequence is TGTGCCAGCAGCCGCACCAGGGGAGCCCAAGAGACCCAGTACTTC. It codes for CASSRTRGAQETQYF.

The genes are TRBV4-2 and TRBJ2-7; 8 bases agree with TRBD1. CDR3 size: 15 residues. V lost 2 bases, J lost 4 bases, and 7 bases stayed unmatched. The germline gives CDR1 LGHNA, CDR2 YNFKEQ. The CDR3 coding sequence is TGTGCCAGCAGCCAAAGAACGGGACAGGTGTACGAGCAGTACTTC. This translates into CASSQRTGQVYEQYF.

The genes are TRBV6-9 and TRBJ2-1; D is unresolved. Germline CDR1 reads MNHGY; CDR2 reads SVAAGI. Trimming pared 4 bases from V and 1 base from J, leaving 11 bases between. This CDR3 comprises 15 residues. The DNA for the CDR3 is TGTGCCAGCAGTTTGGGCCCCGGGTCCTACAATGAGCAGTTCTTC. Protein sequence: CASSLGPGSYNEQFF.

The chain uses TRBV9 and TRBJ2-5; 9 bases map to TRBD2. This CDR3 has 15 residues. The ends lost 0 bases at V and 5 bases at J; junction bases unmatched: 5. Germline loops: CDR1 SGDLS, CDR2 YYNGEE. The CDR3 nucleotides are TGTGCCAGCAGCGTAGGGCTAGCGGGGCTGGAGACCCAGTACTTC. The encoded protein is CASSVGLAGLETQYF.

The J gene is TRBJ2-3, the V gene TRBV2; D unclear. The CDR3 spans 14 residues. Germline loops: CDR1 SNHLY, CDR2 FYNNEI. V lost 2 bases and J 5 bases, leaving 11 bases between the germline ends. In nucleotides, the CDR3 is TGTGCCAGCAGTGAAAGCTCACGAGGAGATACGCAGTATTTT. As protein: CASSESSRGDTQYF.

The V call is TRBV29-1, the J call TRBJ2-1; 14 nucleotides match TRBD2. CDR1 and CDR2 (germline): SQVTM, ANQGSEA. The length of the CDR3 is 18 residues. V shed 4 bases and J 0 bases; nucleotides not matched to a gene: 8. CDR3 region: CSVAGTSGGTGSYNEQFF. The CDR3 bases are TGCAGCGTTGCCGGGACTAGCGGGGGTACCGGCTCCTACAATGAGCAGTTCTTC.

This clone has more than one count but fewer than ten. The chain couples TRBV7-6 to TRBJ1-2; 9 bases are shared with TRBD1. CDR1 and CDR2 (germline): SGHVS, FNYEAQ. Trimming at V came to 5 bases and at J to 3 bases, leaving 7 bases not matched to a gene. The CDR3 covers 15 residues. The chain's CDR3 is CASSPLTGGDYGYTF. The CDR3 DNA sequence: TGTGCCAGCAGCCCCCTTACAGGGGGCGACTATGGCTACACCTTC.

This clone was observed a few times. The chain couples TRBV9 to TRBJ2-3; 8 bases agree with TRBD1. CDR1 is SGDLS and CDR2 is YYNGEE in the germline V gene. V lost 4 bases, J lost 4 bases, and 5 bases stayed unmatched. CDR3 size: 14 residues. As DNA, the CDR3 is TGTGCCAGCAGCCTACGGACAGGGTCAGATACGCAGTATTTT. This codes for CASSLRTGSDTQYF.